This TCR beta chain was found in a study of blood T cell repertoires in COVID-19. Study details: Some COVID-19 samples were acute and others convalescent; all came from the United States, Italy and Spain. The cDNA or gDNA used as material had been derived from T cells, B-cell-depleted T cells, or PBMCs.

Germline loops: CDR1 SGHTA, CDR2 FQGTGA. CDR3 length: 15 residues. V trimming: 5 bases; J trimming: 5 bases; junction bases outside the gene matches: 5. In assigning cohorts, the study relied on participant-reported clinical history. Donors of Cohort 3 who recovered were those that had two negative PCRs, clearance, or symptom resolution. Method: immunoSEQ multiplex PCR; TCRdb's copy keeps in-frame clones and lacks some. Among 250,000 to 350,000 clones, roughly nine tenths were seen once, and the ten largest hold around 3%. Sequenced sample: PBMCs or T cells enriched from blood (not recorded which). This receptor was identified in a woman aged 50 to 65 who had recovered from COVID-19. The chain combines TRBV7-3 with TRBJ2-1, with TRBD2 identical over 11 bases. The CDR3, as DNA: TGTGCCAGCAGCGGGCTAGCGGGAGGAAACAATGAGCAGTTCTTC. This translates into CASSGLAGGNNEQFF.